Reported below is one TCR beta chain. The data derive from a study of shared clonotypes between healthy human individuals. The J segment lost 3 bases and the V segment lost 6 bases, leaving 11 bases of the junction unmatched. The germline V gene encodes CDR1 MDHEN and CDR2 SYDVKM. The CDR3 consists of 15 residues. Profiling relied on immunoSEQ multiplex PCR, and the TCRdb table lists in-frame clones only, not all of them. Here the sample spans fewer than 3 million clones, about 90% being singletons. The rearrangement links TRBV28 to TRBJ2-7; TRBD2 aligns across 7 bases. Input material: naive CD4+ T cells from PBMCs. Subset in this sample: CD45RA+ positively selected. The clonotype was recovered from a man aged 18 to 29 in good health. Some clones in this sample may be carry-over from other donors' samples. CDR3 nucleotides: TGTGCCAGCAGGCTGGGAGGGGATGTCAGCTACGAGCAGTACTTC. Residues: CASRLGGDVSYEQYF.